This is a list of T cell receptor beta chains from one sample in a study of T cell responses to AZD1222 COVID-19 vaccine. This table comes from immunoSEQ multiplex PCR, and its TCRdb copy is limited to in-frame clones, with some not included. The sample gives about 270,000 clones, about 94% of which show up once; roughly 0.5% is in the top ten. The sample was peripheral blood, taken 28 days after the second AZD1222 dose. Receptors were obtained from an adult who received the AZD1222 COVID-19 vaccine. Both conserved end residues are part of each CDR3. D genes are given only for firm matches. A clone size is listed for some rows: how often the clone was seen (once, few, many), or a class if it is expanded.

cdr3_nt | cdr3_aa | clone_size | d_call | j_call | v_call
TGTGCCAGCAGTTTTGTGGACTATGGCTACACCTTC | CASSFVDYGYTF | once | NA | TRBJ1-2 | TRBV12-3/TRBV12-4
TGTGCCAGCAGTGAAGAAAAGCCTGGGACAGATGTTGACGAGCAGTACTTC | CASSEEKPGTDVDEQYF | NA | TRBD1 | TRBJ2-7 | TRBV2
TGTGCCAGCAGTCCGGGACAGGGTAATTCACCCCTCCACTTT | CASSPGQGNSPLHF | NA | TRBD1 | TRBJ1-6 | TRBV6-6
TGCGCCAGCAGATTCACAGGGGCAGGCGAGCAGTACTTC | CASRFTGAGEQYF | NA | TRBD1 | TRBJ2-7 | TRBV5-1
TGTGCCAGCAGCCAAGCTAGCGGGGGGGAGGGAGAGACCCAGTACTTC | CASSQASGGEGETQYF | NA | TRBD2 | TRBJ2-5 | TRBV4-2
TGTGCCAGCAAGACCTTAATTGGCGGGGGGGTCCTCAGGACCCAGTACTTC | CASKTLIGGGVLRTQYF | NA | TRBD2 | TRBJ2-5 | TRBV2
TGTGCCAGCAGCCGGACAGGGGGTCCCATGAACACTGAAGCTTTCTTT | CASSRTGGPMNTEAFF | NA | TRBD1 | TRBJ1-1 | TRBV3-1/TRBV3-2
TGCGCACCCAGGGCCAACGGAAGAGAGCAGTACTTC | CAPRANGREQYF | NA | NA | TRBJ2-7 | TRBV10-1
TGTGCCAGCAGCCCATCCCTAGCAGCGGGAGGAATCGGCCAGCAGTTCTTC | CASSPSLAAGGIGQQFF | NA | TRBD2 | TRBJ2-1 | TRBV9
TGTGCCAGCTCACCCTCTACAGGGGGCGTAGAGACCCAGTACTTC | CASSPSTGGVETQYF | NA | TRBD1 | TRBJ2-5 | TRBV18
TGTGCCAGCAGCCAAGAGGGGTCCGTCACACCCCTCCACTTT | CASSQEGSVTPLHF | once | NA | TRBJ1-6 | TRBV4-2
TGTGCCAGCAGCGTTTTGGACAGGGGAGGCACTGAAGCTTTCTTT | CASSVLDRGGTEAFF | NA | TRBD1 | TRBJ1-1 | TRBV9
TGTGCCAGCAGTCGACAGATTAATGAAAAACTGTTTTTT | CASSRQINEKLFF | NA | NA | TRBJ1-4 | TRBV12-3/TRBV12-4
TGTGCCAGCAGCGTAGAGTGGACAGGGCGGGAGCTGTTTTTT | CASSVEWTGRELFF | NA | TRBD1 | TRBJ2-2 | TRBV9
TGTGCCAAGCAGGCAGAAAAACTGTTTTTT | CAKQAEKLFF | NA | NA | TRBJ1-4 | TRBV5-3
TGCGCCAGCAGCCAAGAAGGAGGCAGGGCCGGGGGTACGCAGTATTTT | CASSQEGGRAGGTQYF | NA | NA | TRBJ2-3 | TRBV4-3
TGTGCCAGCAGCCCAACGTCCGGATCCTACAATGAGCAGTTCTTC | CASSPTSGSYNEQFF | NA | NA | TRBJ2-1 | TRBV6-5
TGTGCCAGCTCATCGTCCGGGGACACTGAAGCTTTCTTT | CASSSSGDTEAFF | NA | NA | TRBJ1-1 | TRBV18
TGTGCCAGCAGTGACTCGAGACAGGGCCCCCTCCCCGAGCAGTACTTC | CASSDSRQGPLPEQYF | NA | TRBD1 | TRBJ2-7 | TRBV6-4
TGTGCCAGCTCACCTGACAGGGAGCAGTACTTC | CASSPDREQYF | NA | NA | TRBJ2-7 | TRBV18
TGTGCCAGCAGTACGGGGGGACTAGCGGGAGGAAAGTACTTC | CASSTGGLAGGKYF | once | TRBD2 | TRBJ2-7 | TRBV6-5
TGTGCCAGCAGCGTAGCTCACTCGACAGGGGGCTATGGCTACACCTTC | CASSVAHSTGGYGYTF | NA | TRBD1 | TRBJ1-2 | TRBV9
TGTGCCAGCAGCCTTAGCGGGACGAACACCGGGGAGCTGTTTTTT | CASSLSGTNTGELFF | NA | TRBD2 | TRBJ2-2 | TRBV7-2
TGTGCCAGCAGCTTGATGACCCCCTACGAGCAGTACTTC | CASSLMTPYEQYF | NA | NA | TRBJ2-7 | TRBV5-6
TGTGCCAGCAGTTTGAGGCCCCTCAGGGGCTACACCTTC | CASSLRPLRGYTF | NA | NA | TRBJ1-2 | TRBV12-3/TRBV12-4
TGTGCCAGCTCCGAAACTGGGGATGGCTACACCTTC | CASSETGDGYTF | NA | NA | TRBJ1-2 | TRBV18
TGTGCCAGCAGTTTGTGGAGTAGCTCCTACGAGCAGTACTTC | CASSLWSSSYEQYF | NA | NA | TRBJ2-7 | TRBV28
TGTGCCAGCAGCCCTACCTTAGGACAGGGTGTCACAGATACGCAGTATTTT | CASSPTLGQGVTDTQYF | NA | TRBD1 | TRBJ2-3 | TRBV5-6
TGTGCCACCAGTGACTCTGGACCGCCTTTCTTT | CATSDSGPPFF | NA | NA | TRBJ1-1 | TRBV24-1
TGTGCCAGCAGTTTCCCAACAGGGAATAATTCACCCCTCCACTTT | CASSFPTGNNSPLHF | NA | NA | TRBJ1-6 | TRBV28
TGTGCCAGCAGTGGCACCCAGGGGGTCGGCACTGAAGCTTTCTTT | CASSGTQGVGTEAFF | NA | TRBD1 | TRBJ1-1 | TRBV2
TGTGCCAGTAGTATTTGGGACCAGAACACTGAAGCTTTCTTT | CASSIWDQNTEAFF | NA | NA | TRBJ1-1 | TRBV19
TGTGCCAGCGGACGAATGACATTGAACACTGAAGCTTTCTTT | CASGRMTLNTEAFF | NA | NA | TRBJ1-1 | TRBV6-5
TGTGCCAGCAGCGCCGGGGGAACCATTCGGGAATCGCAGCCCCAGCATTTT | CASSAGGTIRESQPQHF | NA | NA | TRBJ1-5 | TRBV3-1/TRBV3-2
TGTGCCAGCAGCTTAACACAAGCGGCTGGGGCCAACGTCCTGACTTTC | CASSLTQAAGANVLTF | NA | NA | TRBJ2-6 | TRBV11-2
TGCGCCAGCAGCTTGGCAGGGGTCTATGAGCAGTTCTTC | CASSLAGVYEQFF | NA | NA | TRBJ2-1 | TRBV5-1
TGTGCCAGCAGTTTGGAGGGATCCCCCGGTACCGAGCAGTACTTC | CASSLEGSPGTEQYF | NA | NA | TRBJ2-7 | TRBV28
TGTGCCAGCAGCTTAATCTCCTCCTACGAGCAGTACTTC | CASSLISSYEQYF | NA | NA | TRBJ2-7 | TRBV5-6
TGTGCCAGCAAAGGAGGGAAGATCGAGCAGTTCTTC | CASKGGKIEQFF | NA | NA | TRBJ2-1 | TRBV2
TGTGCCAGCAGCCAAGATTTACGGGCCAACGTCCTGACTTTC | CASSQDLRANVLTF | NA | NA | TRBJ2-6 | TRBV14
TGTGCCAGCAGCCCACCGGGCAGGCGGGAGACCCAGTACTTC | CASSPPGRRETQYF | NA | NA | TRBJ2-5 | TRBV7-2
TGCGCCAGCAGGGCTAATGAAAAACTGTTTTTT | CASRANEKLFF | NA | NA | TRBJ1-4 | TRBV10-2
TGTGCCAGCAGTCAGGCCCGCAATCAGCCCCAGCATTTT | CASSQARNQPQHF | NA | NA | TRBJ1-5 | TRBV6-2/TRBV6-3